Listed below are T cell receptor beta chains from one sample, sequenced in a study of T cell responses to AZD1222 COVID-19 vaccine. Measured with immunoSEQ multiplex PCR; TCRdb has only the in-frame clones, and not every one. The table shows under 80,000 clones, with roughly four fifths occurring only once. Material: peripheral blood, obtained 28 days after the second AZD1222 dose. The receptors originated from an adult who received the AZD1222 COVID-19 vaccine. Both conserved end residues are part of each CDR3. Fields, in order: D gene, clone size, V gene, J gene, CDR3 DNA, CDR3 protein. D genes are given only for firm matches. Where a row states a size, it is once, few, many or the class of an expanded clone; other rows omit it.

D gene: TRBD1
clone size: -
V gene: TRBV28
J gene: TRBJ1-2
CDR3 DNA: TGTGCCAGCAGCCCGACAGGGCGAAACTATGGCTACACCTTC
CDR3 protein: CASSPTGRNYGYTF

D gene: -
clone size: -
V gene: TRBV6-2/TRBV6-3
J gene: TRBJ1-1
CDR3 DNA: TGTGCCAGCAGCTCCTTCGGGGGGCGCCGATGGACTGAAGCTTTCTTT
CDR3 protein: CASSSFGGRRWTEAFF

D gene: -
clone size: -
V gene: TRBV3-1/TRBV3-2
J gene: TRBJ2-5
CDR3 DNA: TGTGCCAGCAGCCAGGATTGGGGACAAGAGACCCAGTACTTC
CDR3 protein: CASSQDWGQETQYF

D gene: TRBD2
clone size: -
V gene: TRBV5-8
J gene: TRBJ2-1
CDR3 DNA: TGTGCCAGCAGCTTGGTACTAGCGGGAGGGCCGTCTCACTACAATGAGCAGTTCTTC
CDR3 protein: CASSLVLAGGPSHYNEQFF

D gene: -
clone size: -
V gene: TRBV7-9
J gene: TRBJ1-2
CDR3 DNA: TGTGCCAGCGCCCCGATGGGGGCGAACTATGGCTACACCTTC
CDR3 protein: CASAPMGANYGYTF

D gene: -
clone size: once
V gene: TRBV19
J gene: TRBJ2-3
CDR3 DNA: TGTGCCAGTAGTATCGGGAAGGAAACAGATACGCAGTATTTT
CDR3 protein: CASSIGKETDTQYF

D gene: -
clone size: -
V gene: TRBV5-1
J gene: TRBJ2-3
CDR3 DNA: TGCGCCAGCAGGATCTTCTCTAGCACAGATACGCAGTATTTT
CDR3 protein: CASRIFSSTDTQYF

D gene: -
clone size: -
V gene: TRBV3-1/TRBV3-2
J gene: TRBJ2-7
CDR3 DNA: TGTGCCAGCAGCCAAGGACTAGGGACCTACGAGCAGTACTTC
CDR3 protein: CASSQGLGTYEQYF

D gene: -
clone size: -
V gene: TRBV5-1
J gene: TRBJ2-7
CDR3 DNA: TGCGCCAGCAGCTTCGGGGATTCCTACGAGCAGTACTTC
CDR3 protein: CASSFGDSYEQYF

D gene: -
clone size: -
V gene: TRBV3-1/TRBV3-2
J gene: TRBJ2-7
CDR3 DNA: TGTGCCAGCAGCCAAGATTATAGGACGGCTGGCGAGCAGTACTTC
CDR3 protein: CASSQDYRTAGEQYF

D gene: TRBD1
clone size: -
V gene: TRBV28
J gene: TRBJ1-2
CDR3 DNA: TGTGCCAGCACCCCGGGACAGTTTAACTATGGCTACACCTTC
CDR3 protein: CASTPGQFNYGYTF

D gene: TRBD1
clone size: -
V gene: TRBV6-2/TRBV6-3
J gene: TRBJ1-1
CDR3 DNA: TGTGCCAGCAGTTACTGGCAGGGGGCTGAAGCTTTCTTT
CDR3 protein: CASSYWQGAEAFF

D gene: -
clone size: -
V gene: TRBV9
J gene: TRBJ1-6
CDR3 DNA: TGTGCCAGCAGCGTAGGGCGGGAATCACCCCTCCACTTT
CDR3 protein: CASSVGRESPLHF

D gene: TRBD1
clone size: -
V gene: TRBV7-8
J gene: TRBJ1-1
CDR3 DNA: TGTGCCAGCAGTCAAGACAGGGGGCTATCGCGACGGAACACTGAAGCTTTCTTT
CDR3 protein: CASSQDRGLSRRNTEAFF

D gene: TRBD2
clone size: -
V gene: TRBV3-1/TRBV3-2
J gene: TRBJ2-2
CDR3 DNA: TGTGCCAGCAGCCGGACTAGCGGAAACACCGGGGAGCTGTTTTTT
CDR3 protein: CASSRTSGNTGELFF

D gene: TRBD1
clone size: -
V gene: TRBV27
J gene: TRBJ1-2
CDR3 DNA: TGTGCCAGCAGTTTGTCGACAGGGTTCTATGGCTACACCTTC
CDR3 protein: CASSLSTGFYGYTF

D gene: TRBD2
clone size: -
V gene: TRBV19
J gene: TRBJ2-3
CDR3 DNA: TGTGCCAGTAGTATCACACAGGCTAGCGGGCAGTATTTT
CDR3 protein: CASSITQASGQYF

D gene: -
clone size: once
V gene: TRBV28
J gene: TRBJ1-2
CDR3 DNA: TGTGCCAGCAGTGTAGCACTACTGGACTATGGCTACACCTTC
CDR3 protein: CASSVALLDYGYTF

D gene: -
clone size: -
V gene: TRBV5-1
J gene: TRBJ2-2
CDR3 DNA: TGCGCCAGCAGCTTGACAGGGAAAGGCACCGGGGAGCTGTTTTTT
CDR3 protein: CASSLTGKGTGELFF

D gene: -
clone size: -
V gene: TRBV18
J gene: TRBJ2-7
CDR3 DNA: TGTGCCAGCTCACCACTCAAGGGGCCCTACGAGCAGTACTTC
CDR3 protein: CASSPLKGPYEQYF

D gene: TRBD2
clone size: -
V gene: TRBV5-1
J gene: TRBJ2-2
CDR3 DNA: TGCGCCAGCAGCTTGGGAGCTAGCGGCCCCTCCGGGGAGCTGTTTTTT
CDR3 protein: CASSLGASGPSGELFF

D gene: -
clone size: -
V gene: TRBV30
J gene: TRBJ1-2
CDR3 DNA: TGTGCCTGGAGTGTACTCAGGGGCGCTATCATGAGCCGCTACACCTTC
CDR3 protein: CAWSVLRGAIMSRYTF

D gene: -
clone size: -
V gene: TRBV28
J gene: TRBJ1-4
CDR3 DNA: TGTGCCAGCAGTTTAGTAGCAACTAATGAAAAACTGTTTTTT
CDR3 protein: CASSLVATNEKLFF

D gene: -
clone size: -
V gene: TRBV30
J gene: TRBJ2-7
CDR3 DNA: TGTGCCTGGAGTCCCGGGGCGGTGGGGGGCTACGAGCAGTACTTC
CDR3 protein: CAWSPGAVGGYEQYF

D gene: -
clone size: few
V gene: TRBV19
J gene: TRBJ1-6
CDR3 DNA: TGTGCCAGTAGTAGAGGATTTGGCGGAAATTCACCCCTCCACTTT
CDR3 protein: CASSRGFGGNSPLHF

D gene: TRBD1
clone size: few
V gene: TRBV27
J gene: TRBJ2-7
CDR3 DNA: TGTGCCAGCAGACAAGACAGGGGTCGAACCTACGAGCAGTACTTC
CDR3 protein: CASRQDRGRTYEQYF

D gene: TRBD2
clone size: few
V gene: TRBV7-3
J gene: TRBJ2-3
CDR3 DNA: TGTGCCAGCAGCCTAGCGGGAGCTAGCACAGATACGCAGTATTTT
CDR3 protein: CASSLAGASTDTQYF

D gene: TRBD2
clone size: -
V gene: TRBV6-1
J gene: TRBJ2-7
CDR3 DNA: TGTGCCAGCAGTGAAGCTAGCGGGAGCTCCTACGAGCAGTACTTC
CDR3 protein: CASSEASGSSYEQYF

D gene: TRBD1
clone size: -
V gene: TRBV9
J gene: TRBJ2-7
CDR3 DNA: TGTGCCAGCAGCGTAGGCGGACAGGGTGGGTACGAGCAGTACTTC
CDR3 protein: CASSVGGQGGYEQYF

D gene: -
clone size: -
V gene: TRBV3-1/TRBV3-2
J gene: TRBJ2-3
CDR3 DNA: TGTGCCAGCAGCCAACTTTTCGGGGGCCTCACAGATACGCAGTATTTT
CDR3 protein: CASSQLFGGLTDTQYF

D gene: -
clone size: -
V gene: TRBV15
J gene: TRBJ1-2
CDR3 DNA: TGTGCCACCAGCAGAGGCGGGAGAGGCTACACCTTC
CDR3 protein: CATSRGGRGYTF

D gene: -
clone size: -
V gene: TRBV27
J gene: TRBJ2-5
CDR3 DNA: TGTGCCAGCAGTCAAGGGTCCCACCAAGAGACCCAGTACTTC
CDR3 protein: CASSQGSHQETQYF

D gene: TRBD1
clone size: -
V gene: TRBV6-2/TRBV6-3
J gene: TRBJ1-2
CDR3 DNA: TGTGCCAGCAGTCCGACAGGGCTTGGCTACACCTTC
CDR3 protein: CASSPTGLGYTF

D gene: -
clone size: -
V gene: TRBV28
J gene: TRBJ1-2
CDR3 DNA: TGTGCCAGTTGGGGACGGCGACGTGGCTACACCTTC
CDR3 protein: CASWGRRRGYTF

D gene: TRBD1
clone size: many
V gene: TRBV30
J gene: TRBJ1-4
CDR3 DNA: TGTGCCTGGGGGAGGGGACAGGGAGAGGAAAAACTGTTTTTT
CDR3 protein: CAWGRGQGEEKLFF

D gene: TRBD2
clone size: -
V gene: TRBV20-1
J gene: TRBJ2-7
CDR3 DNA: TGCAGTGCTAGTACCGTAAAGGGACTAGGCTCCAGCGAGCAGTACTTC
CDR3 protein: CSASTVKGLGSSEQYF

D gene: -
clone size: -
V gene: TRBV6-5
J gene: TRBJ2-3
CDR3 DNA: TGTGCCAGCAGTTACGGGGGCACCAGCACAGATACGCAGTATTTT
CDR3 protein: CASSYGGTSTDTQYF

D gene: TRBD1
clone size: once
V gene: TRBV5-4
J gene: TRBJ1-4
CDR3 DNA: TGTGCCAGCAGCTTTGGTACGACAGGGCAGAATGAAAAACTGTTTTTT
CDR3 protein: CASSFGTTGQNEKLFF

D gene: -
clone size: -
V gene: TRBV28
J gene: TRBJ2-7
CDR3 DNA: TGTGCCAGCACCGAAGACGGCAATCTCTACGAGCAGTACTTC
CDR3 protein: CASTEDGNLYEQYF

D gene: -
clone size: -
V gene: TRBV25-1
J gene: TRBJ1-2
CDR3 DNA: TGTGCCAGCAGGGGGGGCAGGGGAAATGCAGGCTACACCTTC
CDR3 protein: CASRGGRGNAGYTF

D gene: -
clone size: once
V gene: TRBV11-2
J gene: TRBJ2-1
CDR3 DNA: TGTGCCAGCAGCTTAGATCGTCCGGCAGGCTGGTTCTTC
CDR3 protein: CASSLDRPAGWFF

D gene: TRBD1
clone size: -
V gene: TRBV6-5
J gene: TRBJ2-7
CDR3 DNA: TGTGCCAGCAGTTCAGGACAGGGGATCTACGAGCAGTACTTC
CDR3 protein: CASSSGQGIYEQYF

D gene: TRBD2
clone size: -
V gene: TRBV28
J gene: TRBJ2-7
CDR3 DNA: TGTGCCAGCAGCAGCCCTAGCGGGAGGCACTACGAGCAGTACTTC
CDR3 protein: CASSSPSGRHYEQYF

D gene: TRBD1
clone size: -
V gene: TRBV11-2
J gene: TRBJ2-3
CDR3 DNA: TGTGCCAGCAGCTTGGACAGGGTCCGGGGAGATACGCAGTATTTT
CDR3 protein: CASSLDRVRGDTQYF

D gene: -
clone size: -
V gene: TRBV3-1/TRBV3-2
J gene: TRBJ2-1
CDR3 DNA: TGTGCCAGCAGCCAAGGAGAAGCGGGCCTCTTCAGAGGGGTCGACAATGAGCAGTTCTTC
CDR3 protein: CASSQGEAGLFRGVDNEQFF

D gene: -
clone size: few
V gene: TRBV5-6
J gene: TRBJ2-5
CDR3 DNA: TGTGCCAGCAGCTTCCCCCCGCGGCAGGGGACCCAGTACTTC
CDR3 protein: CASSFPPRQGTQYF

D gene: TRBD2
clone size: once
V gene: TRBV7-8
J gene: TRBJ2-1
CDR3 DNA: TGTGCCAGCAGCCCCAGGACTAGCGGGAGTTTCAATGAGCAGTTCTTC
CDR3 protein: CASSPRTSGSFNEQFF

D gene: -
clone size: few
V gene: TRBV28
J gene: TRBJ2-7
CDR3 DNA: TGTGCCAGCAGTTTTCCCCTTTCAGCCTACGAGCAGTACTTC
CDR3 protein: CASSFPLSAYEQYF

D gene: TRBD1
clone size: -
V gene: TRBV4-2
J gene: TRBJ1-1
CDR3 DNA: TGTGCCAGCAGCCAAGTGAGGGGGCTGGGTGAAGCTTTCTTT
CDR3 protein: CASSQVRGLGEAFF

D gene: -
clone size: -
V gene: TRBV7-3
J gene: TRBJ2-1
CDR3 DNA: TGTGCCAGCAGCCCCTCGGAGGGAGACTCCTACAATGAGCAGTTCTTC
CDR3 protein: CASSPSEGDSYNEQFF